This is a list of T cell receptor beta chains from one sample in a study of control samples from healthy donors and cancer patients. Profiling relied on immunoSEQ multiplex PCR, and the TCRdb table lists in-frame clones only, not all of them. This sample has approximately 170,000 clones, with approximately 86% found just once. Sequencing was done on a sample of blood. The receptor source for this set is a woman aged 25 to 45 in good health. Each CDR3 is given with its conserved first and last residue. The order of the fields is clone size, J gene, D gene, V gene, CDR3 protein, CDR3 DNA. D genes are given only for firm matches. Not all rows give a size; the values are once, few, many and, for expanded clones, a class.

size: NA
J: TRBJ2-1
D: TRBD1
V: TRBV28
CDR3: CASRATGAYNEQFF
DNA: TGTGCCAGCAGAGCGACAGGGGCGTACAATGAGCAGTTCTTC

size: NA
J: TRBJ1-2
D: NA
V: TRBV9
CDR3: CASSSQGFHGYTF
DNA: TGTGCCAGCAGCTCCCAGGGGTTTCATGGCTACACCTTC

size: NA
J: TRBJ2-2
D: TRBD1
V: TRBV29-1
CDR3: CSVPRGFANTGELFF
DNA: TGCAGCGTCCCCAGGGGGTTCGCGAACACCGGGGAGCTGTTTTTT

size: NA
J: TRBJ1-5
D: TRBD1
V: TRBV28
CDR3: CASSLGQNNQPQHF
DNA: TGTGCCAGCAGTTTGGGACAGAACAATCAGCCCCAGCATTTT

size: NA
J: TRBJ2-3
D: NA
V: TRBV6-2/TRBV6-3
CDR3: CASSPRSAYTDTQYF
DNA: TGTGCCAGCAGCCCCCGCAGCGCCTACACAGATACGCAGTATTTT

size: NA
J: TRBJ2-2
D: NA
V: TRBV4-2
CDR3: CASSQATANTGELFF
DNA: TGTGCCAGCAGCCAAGCCACTGCGAACACCGGGGAGCTGTTTTTT

size: NA
J: TRBJ2-5
D: TRBD2
V: TRBV27
CDR3: CASSTLAGGSETQYF
DNA: TGTGCCAGCAGCACGCTGGCGGGAGGATCAGAGACCCAGTACTTC

size: NA
J: TRBJ1-5
D: NA
V: TRBV6-5
CDR3: CASSPVGGSQPQHF
DNA: TGTGCCAGCAGCCCAGTGGGGGGGAGTCAGCCCCAGCATTTT

size: NA
J: TRBJ1-6
D: NA
V: TRBV15
CDR3: CATSRGLPGDSPLHF
DNA: TGTGCCACCAGCAGAGGCCTCCCTGGGGATTCACCCCTCCACTTT

size: NA
J: TRBJ2-7
D: NA
V: TRBV7-2
CDR3: CASSPPGLGISSYEQYF
DNA: TGTGCCAGCAGCCCCCCTGGGCTAGGGATCAGCTCCTACGAGCAGTACTTC

size: NA
J: TRBJ2-1
D: TRBD1
V: TRBV5-5
CDR3: CASSPNKGATYNEQFF
DNA: TGTGCCAGCAGCCCCAATAAGGGGGCAACCTACAATGAGCAGTTCTTC

size: NA
J: TRBJ2-3
D: TRBD2
V: TRBV10-3
CDR3: CAISFQAGGGTDTQYF
DNA: TGTGCCATCAGTTTTCAAGCGGGAGGGGGCACAGATACGCAGTATTTT

size: NA
J: TRBJ2-1
D: TRBD2
V: TRBV9
CDR3: CASSTGLAGYNEQFF
DNA: TGTGCCAGCAGCACCGGACTAGCGGGATACAATGAGCAGTTCTTC

size: NA
J: TRBJ2-2
D: TRBD2
V: TRBV2
CDR3: CASRSGGTGELFF
DNA: TGTGCCAGCAGAAGCGGGGGGACCGGGGAGCTGTTTTTT

size: NA
J: TRBJ2-1
D: NA
V: TRBV7-9
CDR3: CASSSLGAPEGEQFF
DNA: TGTGCCAGCAGTTCGCTAGGGGCACCCGAGGGTGAGCAGTTCTTC

size: NA
J: TRBJ1-1
D: NA
V: TRBV10-3
CDR3: CAIRDRVDTEAFF
DNA: TGTGCCATCAGGGACAGAGTGGACACTGAAGCTTTCTTT

size: NA
J: TRBJ2-3
D: NA
V: TRBV6-5
CDR3: CASSSPWGPEDNTQYF
DNA: TGTGCCAGCAGTTCCCCGTGGGGGCCGGAGGATAATACGCAGTATTTT

size: NA
J: TRBJ2-7
D: NA
V: TRBV27
CDR3: CASSPSKQYF
DNA: TGTGCCAGCAGTCCCTCCAAGCAGTACTTC

size: NA
J: TRBJ1-1
D: TRBD1
V: TRBV5-4
CDR3: CASSLTGTGGTEAFF
DNA: TGTGCCAGCAGCTTAACCGGGACAGGGGGCACTGAAGCTTTCTTT

size: NA
J: TRBJ2-1
D: TRBD2
V: TRBV19
CDR3: CASSLRPGLAGGPTYNEQFF
DNA: TGTGCCAGTAGTCTCCGGCCGGGACTAGCGGGAGGCCCAACCTACAATGAGCAGTTCTTC

size: NA
J: TRBJ2-3
D: TRBD2
V: TRBV5-1
CDR3: CASSAALAGGTDTQYF
DNA: TGCGCCAGCAGCGCTGCTTTAGCGGGAGGCACAGATACGCAGTATTTT

size: NA
J: TRBJ2-7
D: TRBD2
V: TRBV2
CDR3: CASKRGSGSSYEQYF
DNA: TGTGCCAGCAAGCGCGGGAGCGGGAGCTCCTACGAGCAGTACTTC

size: NA
J: TRBJ2-3
D: TRBD2
V: TRBV5-6
CDR3: CASSYPSGGLFTDTQYF
DNA: TGTGCCAGCAGCTATCCTAGCGGGGGGTTGTTTACAGATACGCAGTATTTT

size: NA
J: TRBJ1-6
D: TRBD1
V: TRBV5-1
CDR3: CASSLNTGEISPLHF
DNA: TGCGCCAGCAGCTTGAACACAGGGGAGATTTCACCCCTCCACTTT

size: NA
J: TRBJ1-5
D: NA
V: TRBV2
CDR3: CASSGDRHQPQHF
DNA: TGTGCCAGCAGTGGGGACCGTCATCAGCCCCAGCATTTT

size: NA
J: TRBJ1-2
D: NA
V: TRBV9
CDR3: CASSEGGVWQPSGYTF
DNA: TGTGCCAGCAGCGAAGGAGGTGTTTGGCAGCCGTCCGGCTACACCTTC

size: large
J: TRBJ1-1
D: NA
V: TRBV5-6
CDR3: CASSWGRWGNTEAFF
DNA: TGTGCCAGCAGCTGGGGCCGGTGGGGGAACACTGAAGCTTTCTTT

size: NA
J: TRBJ1-5
D: TRBD1
V: TRBV9
CDR3: CASSLSGQGDQPQHF
DNA: TGTGCCAGCAGCTTATCGGGACAGGGGGATCAGCCCCAGCATTTT

size: NA
J: TRBJ1-1
D: NA
V: TRBV20-1
CDR3: CSARDSREAFF
DNA: TGCAGTGCTAGAGACAGCCGTGAAGCTTTCTTT